Listed below are T cell receptor beta chains from one sample, sequenced in a study of blood T cell repertoires in COVID-19. The table came from immunoSEQ multiplex PCR; TCRdb's copy has only in-frame clones and leaves some out. The sample includes 300,000 to 400,000 clones, 70% to 90% of them seen just once. Sequencing was carried out using peripheral blood. Every receptor here comes from a woman in her twenties or thirties with COVID-19, enrolled during active disease. Each CDR3 is given with its conserved first and last residue. The order of the fields is J gene, clone size, CDR3 length, V gene, D gene, CDR3 DNA, CDR3 protein. D genes are given only for firm matches. Part of the rows lack a size; the others show once, few, many or a class for expanded clones.

j_call: TRBJ2-7
clone_size: -
cdr3_length: 12
v_call: TRBV6-5
d_call: -
cdr3_nt: TGTGCCAATGGACAGTCTCTTTACGAGCAGTACTTC
cdr3_aa: CANGQSLYEQYF

j_call: TRBJ2-7
clone_size: -
cdr3_length: 17
v_call: TRBV10-1
d_call: TRBD1
cdr3_nt: TGCGCCAGCAGTCCTACACTCCCGGGACAGGGGGTCAACGAGCAGTACTTC
cdr3_aa: CASSPTLPGQGVNEQYF

j_call: TRBJ1-2
clone_size: -
cdr3_length: 14
v_call: TRBV6-2/TRBV6-3
d_call: -
cdr3_nt: TGTGCCAGCAGTTACGGAATCGGTGGGCGTGGCTACACCTTC
cdr3_aa: CASSYGIGGRGYTF

j_call: TRBJ1-3
clone_size: -
cdr3_length: 16
v_call: TRBV5-6
d_call: TRBD1
cdr3_nt: TGTGCCAGCAGCCAAACGACAGGGAAAATTCGTAACACCATATATTTT
cdr3_aa: CASSQTTGKIRNTIYF

j_call: TRBJ2-7
clone_size: -
cdr3_length: 14
v_call: TRBV28
d_call: TRBD1
cdr3_nt: TGTGCCAGCAGTTTTCCGGGACAGGGGGGCGAGCAGTACTTC
cdr3_aa: CASSFPGQGGEQYF

j_call: TRBJ1-1
clone_size: -
cdr3_length: 14
v_call: TRBV24-1
d_call: -
cdr3_nt: TGTGCCACCAGTGATTCCCGGGGGTACCCTGAAGCTTTCTTT
cdr3_aa: CATSDSRGYPEAFF

j_call: TRBJ2-1
clone_size: -
cdr3_length: 15
v_call: TRBV5-4
d_call: TRBD2
cdr3_nt: TGTGCCAGCAGCTTGACTAGCGGGGCCTACAATGAGCAGTTCTTC
cdr3_aa: CASSLTSGAYNEQFF

j_call: TRBJ1-3
clone_size: -
cdr3_length: 15
v_call: TRBV6-5
d_call: -
cdr3_nt: TGTGCCAGCAGTTACTCCTACAGGGAAGGAAACACCATATATTTT
cdr3_aa: CASSYSYREGNTIYF

j_call: TRBJ1-2
clone_size: -
cdr3_length: 14
v_call: TRBV11-2
d_call: TRBD1
cdr3_nt: TGTGCCAGCAGCCCGGCCCGGGACAGTGGAGGCTACACCTTC
cdr3_aa: CASSPARDSGGYTF

j_call: TRBJ2-5
clone_size: -
cdr3_length: 16
v_call: TRBV11-3
d_call: TRBD2
cdr3_nt: TGTGCCAGCAGCACACGTCCCGGGACTAGCGAGGAGACCCAGTACTTC
cdr3_aa: CASSTRPGTSEETQYF

j_call: TRBJ2-1
clone_size: -
cdr3_length: 14
v_call: TRBV5-1
d_call: TRBD1
cdr3_nt: TGCGCCAGCAGCTTAGGACAGGCGGTGGATGAGCAGTTCTTC
cdr3_aa: CASSLGQAVDEQFF

j_call: TRBJ1-3
clone_size: -
cdr3_length: 16
v_call: TRBV19
d_call: -
cdr3_nt: TGTGCCAGTAGTATTCTCCTACAGGGTGCTGGAAACACCATATATTTT
cdr3_aa: CASSILLQGAGNTIYF

j_call: TRBJ2-5
clone_size: -
cdr3_length: 17
v_call: TRBV5-1
d_call: TRBD2
cdr3_nt: TGCGCCAGCAGATCCGGGACTAGCGGGGTCCTCGGGGAGACCCAGTACTTC
cdr3_aa: CASRSGTSGVLGETQYF

j_call: TRBJ1-4
clone_size: few
cdr3_length: 17
v_call: TRBV19
d_call: TRBD1
cdr3_nt: TGTGCCAGTAGTGGGACAGGGGGCGATAGACCGAATGAAAAACTGTTTTTT
cdr3_aa: CASSGTGGDRPNEKLFF

j_call: TRBJ1-5
clone_size: -
cdr3_length: 16
v_call: TRBV4-3
d_call: -
cdr3_nt: TGCGCCAGCAGCCAAGATCTCCTCGGGGGCAATCAGCCCCAGCATTTT
cdr3_aa: CASSQDLLGGNQPQHF

j_call: TRBJ2-1
clone_size: -
cdr3_length: 15
v_call: TRBV4-3
d_call: -
cdr3_nt: TGCGCCAGCAGCTTAACGTTGGACTCGTACAATGAGCAGTTCTTC
cdr3_aa: CASSLTLDSYNEQFF

j_call: TRBJ2-3
clone_size: -
cdr3_length: 14
v_call: TRBV30
d_call: TRBD2
cdr3_nt: TGTGCCTGGAGGCTAGCGGCTAGCACAGATACGCAGTATTTT
cdr3_aa: CAWRLAASTDTQYF

j_call: TRBJ2-2
clone_size: -
cdr3_length: 15
v_call: TRBV11-2
d_call: -
cdr3_nt: TGTGCCAGCAGCTTGGAGGGAGCGGACTCCGGGGAGCTGTTTTTT
cdr3_aa: CASSLEGADSGELFF

j_call: TRBJ2-3
clone_size: -
cdr3_length: 12
v_call: TRBV7-9
d_call: -
cdr3_nt: TGTGCCAGCAGCTTATCATTTGATACGCAGTATTTT
cdr3_aa: CASSLSFDTQYF

j_call: TRBJ2-5
clone_size: -
cdr3_length: 14
v_call: TRBV6-5
d_call: -
cdr3_nt: TGTGCCAGCAGTTCCGCCGGGACTCAAGAGACCCAGTACTTC
cdr3_aa: CASSSAGTQETQYF

j_call: TRBJ2-3
clone_size: -
cdr3_length: 8
v_call: TRBV20-1
d_call: -
cdr3_nt: TGCAGTGCTGGCACGCAGTATTTT
cdr3_aa: CSAGTQYF

j_call: TRBJ2-7
clone_size: -
cdr3_length: 12
v_call: TRBV6-5
d_call: TRBD2
cdr3_nt: TGTGCCAGCATCAGTAGGGAGGGCAGGGCCTTTTTC
cdr3_aa: CASISREGRAFF

j_call: TRBJ2-7
clone_size: -
cdr3_length: 14
v_call: TRBV11-2
d_call: TRBD1
cdr3_nt: TGTGCCAGCAGCTTACCGGGACAGGGATACGAGCAGTACTTC
cdr3_aa: CASSLPGQGYEQYF